A single sample gave rise to the 19 T cell receptor beta chains below, sequenced in a study of blood T cell repertoires in COVID-19 (TCRdb year 2020). The method was the immunoSEQ multiplex PCR assay. Entries here come from immuneACCESS through TCRdb and include only in-frame sequences with V and J called. Some clones fail to appear in such tables; in the studies checked, an unresolved V gene covers under half of the shortfall, and the cause of the remainder is unknown. This sample holds 200,000 or so clones; roughly 84% were observed only once. The top ten clones comprise less than 8.5% of the sample. Sequences were obtained from PBMCs or T cells enriched from blood (not recorded which). All receptors derive from a man aged 35 to 55 who had recovered from COVID-19.

This chain connects TRBV6-5 to TRBJ1-1, with D perhaps matching TRBD1 (5 bases). Germline V lookup: CDR1 MNHEY, CDR2 SVGAGI. The CDR3 runs to 13 residues. The V gene lost 8 bases and the J gene lost 11 bases, with 21 bases spanning the gap. CDR3 sequence (DNA): TGTGCCAGCGGCACACCCCAGGGTGACGGCGCTTTCTTT. Protein: CASGTPQGDGAFF.

CDR3 region: CASSERQRLRYF. For the CDR3, the DNA is TGTGCCAGCAGTGAAAGACAGCGTCTAAGGTACTTC. The rearrangement joins TRBV6-1 to TRBJ2-7, with TRBD1 as a possible D gene (5 bases). Deletions cut 2 bases from V and 12 bases from J, with 14 bases between. From germline, CDR1 is MNHNS and CDR2 SASEGT. This CDR3 has 12 residues.

This chain uses TRBV28 with TRBJ1-2; TRBD1 agrees at 7 bases. Germline CDR1 MDHEN, CDR2 SYDVKM. There are 16 residues in the CDR3. J gave up 4 bases and V 2 bases, and 10 bases lay outside the gene matches. CDR3 loop: CASSLSRGPGGYGYTF. The DNA of the CDR3 is TGTGCCAGCAGTTTAAGTAGGGGCCCAGGGGGCTATGGCTACACCTTC.

CDR3 in amino acids: CASSAKTGGSYEQYF. CDR3 nucleotide sequence: TGTGCCAGCAGTGCAAAGACAGGGGGCTCCTACGAGCAGTACTTC. The chain joins TRBV6-4 to TRBJ2-7, with TRBD1 identical over 9 bases. This CDR3 has 15 amino acids. CDR1 MRHNA and CDR2 SNTAGT come from the germline V gene. V shed 4 bases, J shed 0 bases, and the junction held 4 bases outside the gene matches.

The chain joins TRBV24-1 to TRBJ2-5; 8 nucleotides line up with TRBD2. CDR1 and CDR2 (germline): KGHDR, SFDVKD. The CDR3 spans 19 residues. V shed 1 base and J 1 base; nucleotides not matched to a gene: 13. CDR3 in amino acids: CATSDFAHSKRGSQETQYF. The CDR3 region has the DNA TGTGCCACCAGTGATTTTGCCCATTCGAAGCGGGGGAGCCAAGAGACCCAGTACTTC.

The chain joins TRBV6-5 to TRBJ1-1; D perhaps matches TRBD1 (6 bases). This CDR3 contains 12 residues. Germline V gene lookup returns CDR1 MNHEY and CDR2 SVGAGI. The V end was cut by 5 bases, the J end by 9 bases, with 13 bases between. The chain's CDR3 is CASSLGGGKAFF. For the CDR3, the DNA is TGTGCCAGCAGTCTAGGGGGGGGAAAAGCTTTCTTT.

This clone was seen only once. This chain uses TRBV7-9 with TRBJ1-3; 10 nucleotides line up with TRBD1. The CDR3 sequence is 16 residues long. V gave up 5 bases and J gave up 6 bases; unmatched junction bases: 10. The germline V gene has CDR1 SEHNR and CDR2 FQNEAQ (reference sequence). The CDR3 sequence: CASSPRTGGFVNTIYF. CDR3 in DNA: TGTGCCAGCAGCCCCCGGACAGGGGGGTTTGTAAACACCATATATTTT.

The rearrangement joins TRBV5-1 to TRBJ1-2; 7 bases are a match to TRBD1. The CDR3 spans 15 residues. Trimming at V came to 4 bases and at J to 3 bases, leaving 9 bases not matched to a gene. Germline values: CDR1 SGHRS, CDR2 YFSETQ. Here the CDR3 reads CASSLGQELYYGYTF. The DNA for the CDR3 is TGCGCCAGCAGCCTAGGACAGGAGCTCTACTATGGCTACACCTTC.

J is TRBJ2-7 and V is TRBV3-1 (or the pseudogene TRBV3-2); 7 nucleotides align to TRBD1. The CDR3 sequence is 13 residues long. From germline, CDR1 is LGHDT and CDR2 YNNKEL (reference sequence). V was clipped by 1 base and J by 6 bases; unmatched bases: 3. The CDR3 nucleotides read TGTGCCAGCAGCCAAGTGGCAGGGGGCGAGCAGTACTTC. Translating gives CASSQVAGGEQYF.

With regard to this clone: Other DNA sequences in the same sample also yield this CDR3. The V and J genes are TRBV5-1 and TRBJ1-1, with D tentatively TRBD1 (5 bases). Trimming removed 1 base from V and 2 bases from J, with 6 bases in between. This CDR3 has 13 amino acids. The germline V gene has CDR1 SGHRS and CDR2 YFSETQ. This CDR3 reads CASSLQGNTEAFF. As DNA, the CDR3 is TGCGCCAGCAGCTTGCAGGGTAACACTGAAGCTTTCTTT.

The rearrangement uses TRBV4-3 and TRBJ1-2; TRBD1 agrees at 8 bases. Germline V gives CDR1 LGHNA, CDR2 YSLEER. The CDR3 has 15 residues. The V segment lost 0 bases and the J segment 4 bases; nucleotides outside the gene matches: 4. CDR3 protein: CASSQEAGGGYGYTF. DNA for the CDR3: TGCGCCAGCAGCCAAGAGGCAGGGGGCGGCTATGGCTACACCTTC.

This clone appeared once. The chain carries TRBV5-1 and TRBJ1-3; no reliable D call. Trimming took off 0 bases at V and 1 base at J, with 5 bases between the two ends. Germline loops: CDR1 SGHRS, CDR2 YFSETQ. CDR3 size: 14 residues. The CDR3 coding sequence is TGCGCCAGCAGCTTGGGGGAGTCTGGAAACACCATATATTTT. Its protein is CASSLGESGNTIYF.

The rearrangement links TRBV27 to TRBJ2-2; TRBD2 aligns across 12 bases. This CDR3 has 17 amino acids. The V segment lost 7 bases and the J segment 3 bases; nucleotides outside the gene matches: 9. Germline-derived CDR1 and CDR2 are MNHEY and SMNVEV (reference sequence). Here the CDR3 reads CASKTSGGAMDTGELFF. CDR3 nucleotides: TGTGCCAGCAAGACTAGCGGGGGAGCCATGGACACCGGGGAGCTGTTTTTT.

The J gene is TRBJ1-3, the V gene TRBV4-3; D unresolved. CDR3 length equals 15 residues. CDR1 and CDR2 from the germline V gene are LGHNA and YSLEER. Trimming removed 0 bases at V and 1 base at J, with 7 bases between. As DNA, the CDR3 is TGCGCCAGCAGCCAAGATCAAATGTCTGGAAACACCATATATTTT. It is translated as CASSQDQMSGNTIYF.

J is TRBJ2-5 and V is TRBV9, with D perhaps TRBD1 (5 bases). This CDR3 is 14 amino acids long. From germline, CDR1 is SGDLS and CDR2 YYNGEE. V gave up 3 bases and J gave up 4 bases, with 13 bases separating them. The chain's CDR3 is CASSARQWAETQYF. The CDR3 DNA reads TGTGCCAGCAGCGCCCGACAGTGGGCAGAGACCCAGTACTTC.

J is TRBJ2-1 and V is TRBV18; 10 positions agree with TRBD1. The germline gives CDR1 KGHSH, CDR2 LQKENI. The CDR3 length is 15 residues. J lost 8 bases, V lost 8 bases, and 12 bases had no gene match. Here the CDR3 DNA reads TGTGCCAGCCCAAAGGGGGGACAGGGGATTGATGAGCAGTTCTTC. Encoded protein: CASPKGGQGIDEQFF.

This sequence joins TRBV5-6 and TRBJ2-4; a possible D gene is TRBD2 (6 bases). V lost 3 bases, J lost 1 base, and 11 bases lay in between. The CDR3 totals 15 residues. The V gene's germline CDR1 is SGHDT and CDR2 YYEEEE. The CDR3 DNA is TGTGCCAGCAGCTCCCTCCGGGGGGCCAAAAACATTCAGTACTTC. This encodes CASSSLRGAKNIQYF.

The chain uses TRBV7-9 and TRBJ1-1; tentative D call: TRBD1 (6 bases). The length of the CDR3 is 18 residues. Germline CDR1 reads SEHNR; CDR2 reads FQNEAQ (reference sequence). V was clipped by 2 bases and J by 2 bases, with 21 bases between them. The CDR3 nucleotides are TGTGCCAGCAGCTTATGGTTCGGACAGCCTGTGGACAACACTGAAGCTTTCTTT. Amino acid sequence: CASSLWFGQPVDNTEAFF.

CDR3 bases: TGTGCCAGCAGAAGACTAGCGGAGCAAGAGACCCAGTACTTC. Residues: CASRRLAEQETQYF. The chain uses TRBV2 and TRBJ2-5; 9 positions match TRBD2. J lost 2 bases, V lost 6 bases, and 4 bases had no gene match. CDR1 SNHLY and CDR2 FYNNEI come from the germline V gene. CDR3 length: 14 amino acids.